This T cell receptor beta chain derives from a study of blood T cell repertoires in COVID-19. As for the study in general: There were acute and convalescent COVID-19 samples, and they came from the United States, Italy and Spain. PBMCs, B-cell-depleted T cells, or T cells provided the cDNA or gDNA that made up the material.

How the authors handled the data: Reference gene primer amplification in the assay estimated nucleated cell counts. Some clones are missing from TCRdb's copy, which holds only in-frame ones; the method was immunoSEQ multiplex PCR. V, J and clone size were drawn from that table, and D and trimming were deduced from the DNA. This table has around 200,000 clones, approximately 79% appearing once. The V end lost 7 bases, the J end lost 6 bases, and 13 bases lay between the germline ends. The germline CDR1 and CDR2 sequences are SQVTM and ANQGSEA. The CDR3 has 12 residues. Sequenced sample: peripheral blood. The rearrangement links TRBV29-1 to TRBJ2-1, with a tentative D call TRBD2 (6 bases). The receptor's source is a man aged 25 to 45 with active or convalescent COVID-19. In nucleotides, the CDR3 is TGCAGCGGGGGGACGGAGGGCAATGAGCAGTTCTTC. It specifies CSGGTEGNEQFF.